This TCR beta chain was identified during a study of OX40 agonist ivuxolimab in advanced cancers. The table came from immunoSEQ multiplex PCR; TCRdb's copy has only in-frame clones and leaves some out. The repertoire holds 48,000 or so clones, with 75% to 85% as singletons. V gave up 2 bases and J gave up 5 bases, with 7 bases separating them. Germline lookup yields CDR1 SGHRS and CDR2 YFSETQ. This CDR3 contains 12 residues. This TCR derives from an adult with an advanced solid tumor such as melanoma, head and neck, liver or kidney cancer. V is TRBV5-1 and J is TRBJ2-5; no definite D call. Sequences were derived from CD4+ or CD8+ T cells sorted from blood, sampled in a trial of the OX40 agonist ivuxolimab. The CDR3 reads CASSLASETQYF. In DNA form, the CDR3 reads TGCGCCAGCAGCTTAGCGTCGGAGACCCAGTACTTC.